This entry is about one T cell receptor (beta chain). Sequencing of TCR beta drew on CD8+ and CD4+ T cells from blood. The study used healthy donors as controls matched for age and sex. An amount of RNA that ranged from about 0.45 to 1 ug was reverse transcribed with random hexamers. It was immunoSEQ multiplex PCR that amplified TCR beta CDR3 across 54 Vbeta and 13 Jbeta. Using its own MiXCR run on the immunoSEQ multiplex PCR reads, TCRdb lists one record per CDR3 protein. The sample records 120,000 or so distinct CDR3 sequences, around 94% being singletons. Germline CDR1 is SGHAT and CDR2 is FQNNGV. The CDR3 is 20 amino acids. J gave up 1 base and V 0 bases, and 6 bases lay outside the gene matches. This sample is part of a study of CD8 T cells in Susac syndrome.

This TCR was sampled from a human donor in good health. The specimen sequenced was CD4+ T cells from PBMCs. The chain couples TRBV11-2 to TRBJ2-1, with 16 bases lining up with TRBD2. CDR3 residues: CASSLDPPGLAGGSYNEQFF. The CDR3 nucleotides read TGTGCCAGCAGCTTAGATCCGCCGGGACTAGCGGGAGGGTCCTACAATGAGCAGTTCTTC.